A selection of T cell receptor beta chains follows, all from one sample in a study of molecular identifiers for immune sequencing clone quantification. Each CDR3 protein is one row after TCRdb ran MiXCR on the PCR reads. The repertoire includes roughly 100,000 distinct CDR3 sequences, 35% of them detected once, and 9.5% to 10% sits in the top ten. The sample taken for sequencing was naive CD8+ T cells from blood, with Jurkat cell RNA spiked in. The source of these receptors is a human donor in good health. Some libraries in this study had Jurkat cell RNA spiked in. The CDR3 runs from the conserved cysteine through the conserved F or W. Fields, in order: clone size, V gene, D gene, J gene, CDR3 length, CDR3 DNA, CDR3 protein. The D gene is left open where the match is weak. Clone size is shown for a subset of rows, as once, few, many or a class of expanded clone.

size: .
V: TRBV7-9
D: .
J: TRBJ1-6
length: 15
DNA: TGTGCCAGCGGCTTAGGCGTCGGAAATAATTCACCCCTCCACTTT
CDR3: CASGLGVGNNSPLHF

size: .
V: TRBV20-1
D: TRBD2
J: TRBJ2-5
length: 13
DNA: TGCAGTGCTACCTCTAGCGGGACGGAGACCCAGTACTTC
CDR3: CSATSSGTETQYF

size: .
V: TRBV7-9
D: .
J: TRBJ2-5
length: 13
DNA: TGTGCCAGCAGCCGGGTAAATCAAGAGACCCAGTACTTC
CDR3: CASSRVNQETQYF

size: .
V: TRBV5-4
D: TRBD2
J: TRBJ2-5
length: 18
DNA: TGTGCCAGCAGCTTGGAATGGGAGCTAGCGGGAGGAAGTGAGACCCAGTACTTC
CDR3: CASSLEWELAGGSETQYF

size: .
V: TRBV28
D: .
J: TRBJ2-4
length: 15
DNA: TGTGCCGCCAGTTTATCTGGGGGCGCGGGTGACATTCAGTACTTC
CDR3: CAASLSGGAGDIQYF

size: many
V: TRBV29-1
D: .
J: TRBJ2-7
length: 11
DNA: TGCAGCGTGGCGGGGTCCTACGAGCAGTACTTC
CDR3: CSVAGSYEQYF

size: .
V: TRBV11-2
D: .
J: TRBJ2-5
length: 15
DNA: TGTGCCTGCAGCTTGGTGCTTCCGTACCAAGAGACCCAGTACTTC
CDR3: CACSLVLPYQETQYF

size: many
V: TRBV4-3
D: TRBD1
J: TRBJ1-1
length: 15
DNA: TGCGCCAGCAGCCAGGGGACAGGGAAAGACGCTGAAGCTTTCTTT
CDR3: CASSQGTGKDAEAFF

size: many
V: TRBV11-2
D: .
J: TRBJ1-2
length: 15
DNA: TGTGCCAGCAGCTTAGCCCATGGAAGTCTCTATTTCTACACCTTC
CDR3: CASSLAHGSLYFYTF

size: .
V: TRBV28
D: .
J: TRBJ1-1
length: 16
DNA: TGTGCCAGCGGAACCGTAGAAGAGGTCGGGTACACTGAAGCTTTCTTT
CDR3: CASGTVEEVGYTEAFF

size: few
V: TRBV18
D: TRBD2
J: TRBJ2-3
length: 15
DNA: TGTGCCAGCTCACGTAGCGGGAGAGGCGCAGATACGCAGTATTTT
CDR3: CASSRSGRGADTQYF

size: few
V: TRBV25-1
D: TRBD1
J: TRBJ2-2
length: 16
DNA: TGTGCCAGCAGCGAATCGGGGACAGGGAACACCGGGGAGCTGTTTTTT
CDR3: CASSESGTGNTGELFF

size: few
V: TRBV9
D: TRBD2
J: TRBJ2-1
length: 19
DNA: TGTGCCAGCAGCGTAGGGGGAGCGGGAGGGTCCAGCTCCTACAATGAGCAGTTCTTC
CDR3: CASSVGGAGGSSSYNEQFF

size: few
V: TRBV9
D: TRBD2
J: TRBJ2-3
length: 16
DNA: TGTGCCAGCAGCGACCCCGAGACTAGCGCGACAGATACGCAGTATTTT
CDR3: CASSDPETSATDTQYF

size: many
V: TRBV24-1
D: .
J: TRBJ2-2
length: 15
DNA: TGTGCCACCAGATCAGACAGGTTGGGCACCGGGGAGCTGTTTTTT
CDR3: CATRSDRLGTGELFF

size: few
V: TRBV5-5
D: .
J: TRBJ2-2
length: 14
DNA: TGTGCCAGCAGCCCCGGACGGCTTACCGGGGAGCTGTTTTTT
CDR3: CASSPGRLTGELFF

size: few
V: TRBV27
D: .
J: TRBJ2-3
length: 15
DNA: TGTGCCAGCAGGACCCTCGCCGGCGGCACAGATACGCAGTATTTT
CDR3: CASRTLAGGTDTQYF

size: .
V: TRBV24-1
D: .
J: TRBJ2-2
length: 13
DNA: TGTGCCACCAGTACGTGGAACACCGGGGAGCTGATTTTT
CDR3: CATSTWNTGELIF

size: few
V: TRBV7-2
D: .
J: TRBJ2-1
length: 15
DNA: TGTGCCAGCAGCCGCAGCGGGTCAGCTTACAATGAGCAGTTCTTC
CDR3: CASSRSGSAYNEQFF

size: few
V: TRBV9
D: .
J: TRBJ2-6
length: 15
DNA: TGTGCCAGCAGGGAAGGAGATGGTGGGGCCAACGTCCTGACTTTC
CDR3: CASREGDGGANVLTF

size: many
V: TRBV5-4
D: .
J: TRBJ2-2
length: 12
DNA: TGTGCCAGCAGTAGGGAAGCCGGGGAGCTGTTTTTT
CDR3: CASSREAGELFF

size: .
V: TRBV9
D: .
J: TRBJ1-1
length: 14
DNA: TGTGCCAGCAGCCCGGCGGGGGCAAGGACTGAAGCTTTCTTT
CDR3: CASSPAGARTEAFF

size: many
V: TRBV6-2/TRBV6-3
D: .
J: TRBJ2-3
length: 14
DNA: TGTGCCAGCAGTCAAACCTTACACGCAGATACGCAGTATTTT
CDR3: CASSQTLHADTQYF

size: many
V: TRBV7-2
D: .
J: TRBJ2-7
length: 15
DNA: TGTGCCAGCAGCTTAGAGGGACTCCTCACCTACGAGCAGTACTTC
CDR3: CASSLEGLLTYEQYF

size: .
V: TRBV6-1
D: .
J: TRBJ2-7
length: 12
DNA: TGTGCCAGCAGGTTTAGTGGGCACGAGCAGTACTTC
CDR3: CASRFSGHEQYF

size: .
V: TRBV7-2
D: .
J: TRBJ2-1
length: 19
DNA: TGTGCCAGCAGCTTACCGGGACTTGGGTTTTATAGCTCCTACAATGAGCAGTTCTTC
CDR3: CASSLPGLGFYSSYNEQFF

size: .
V: TRBV29-1
D: .
J: TRBJ2-1
length: 15
DNA: TGCAGCGTTGAATATGTAGTTGGCTCCTACAATGAGCAGTTCTTC
CDR3: CSVEYVVGSYNEQFF

size: few
V: TRBV19
D: .
J: TRBJ2-2
length: 15
DNA: TGTGCCAGTAGTATGTTGTTCTTCGGGACCGGGGAGCTGTTTTTT
CDR3: CASSMLFFGTGELFF

size: many
V: TRBV4-1
D: .
J: TRBJ2-3
length: 15
DNA: TGCGCCAGCAGCCAAGTCATACTCGCCACAGATACGCAGTATTTT
CDR3: CASSQVILATDTQYF

size: .
V: TRBV13
D: .
J: TRBJ2-6
length: 15
DNA: TGTGCCAGCAGCTTCCCGACAGCTGGGGCCAACGTCCTGACTTTC
CDR3: CASSFPTAGANVLTF

size: few
V: TRBV12-3/TRBV12-4
D: .
J: TRBJ1-2
length: 13
DNA: TGTGCCAGCAGCTGGGGTTTAGGCTATGGCTACACCTTC
CDR3: CASSWGLGYGYTF

size: few
V: TRBV19
D: .
J: TRBJ2-1
length: 15
DNA: TGTGCCAGTAGTATATTGGTTAGCTCCTACAATGAGCAGTTCTTC
CDR3: CASSILVSSYNEQFF

size: .
V: TRBV7-2
D: .
J: TRBJ2-7
length: 14
DNA: TGTGCCAGCAGCTTTGATCGGGGATCCTACGAGCAGTACTTC
CDR3: CASSFDRGSYEQYF